This T cell receptor beta chain was captured by sequencing in a study of T-cell reconstitution after alpha-beta-depleted transplantation in children. Germline V CDR1 and CDR2: MNHNS, SASEGT. The CDR3 is 16 amino acids. With 6 bases removed from V and 0 bases from J, the gap between germline ends came to 18 bases. General study results and limits: Newly generated T cells supplied most T-cell counts and diversity one year post-transplant. At around two months after transplant, the alpha-beta T cells were reportedly derived from several hundred expanded clones that came from non-depleted graft cells. Surviving thymic progenitors and recipient T cells were the source of high TCRbeta diversity at day 60 in some patients.

The library targeted TCRbeta and was prepared with unique molecular identifiers. TCRdb analysed the PCR reads with MiXCR anew, one entry per CDR3 protein. The sample has approximately 97,000 distinct CDR3 sequences, around 6% seen once. In its sample, this clonotype was seen many times. Its antigen is unidentified. The receptor was isolated from a female patient aged 2 to 10 who had a stem cell transplant for Fanconi anemia, so the T cells may come from the graft donor. This chain links TRBV6-1 with TRBJ2-7; D is unclear. Specimen: PBMCs, mostly from graft donor cells, collected 60 days after TCRalphabeta/CD19-depleted stem cell transplant. CDR3 DNA sequence: TGTGCCAGCAGGCCCTACTACCCTACCAGCTCCTACGAGCAGTACTTC. It specifies CASRPYYPTSSYEQYF.